This T cell receptor (beta chain) was recorded in a study of shared clonotypes between healthy human individuals. Looking at the study overall: The study drew on a couple of women and a few men aged 18 to 49 as donors.

Trimming pared 1 base from V and 2 bases from J, leaving 17 bases between. CDR1 LNHNV and CDR2 YYDKDF come from the germline V gene (reference sequence). The CDR3 is 18 residues long. Sequencing used immunoSEQ multiplex PCR; TCRdb keeps in-frame clones, though not all of them. The table records about 1.5 million clones, approximately 98% of them present only once. Recent vaccinations or acute infections were absent in the healthy HIV-negative adult donors. Study-level results: The four-donor shared clonotypes exceeded non-shared clonotypes in generation probability, with non-shared ones scoring lower.

Comments on this clone: Antigen: not known.

The sample consisted of naive CD4+ T cells sorted from blood. Subset of the sample: CD45RA+ positively selected. The chain links TRBV15 to TRBJ1-4; D ambiguous. The receptor was derived from a man in his thirties or forties in good health. The CDR3 sequence: CATSRGSGSLGTNEKLFF. CDR3 in DNA: TGTGCCACCAGCAGAGGAAGTGGCAGCCTGGGGACTAATGAAAAACTGTTTTTT.